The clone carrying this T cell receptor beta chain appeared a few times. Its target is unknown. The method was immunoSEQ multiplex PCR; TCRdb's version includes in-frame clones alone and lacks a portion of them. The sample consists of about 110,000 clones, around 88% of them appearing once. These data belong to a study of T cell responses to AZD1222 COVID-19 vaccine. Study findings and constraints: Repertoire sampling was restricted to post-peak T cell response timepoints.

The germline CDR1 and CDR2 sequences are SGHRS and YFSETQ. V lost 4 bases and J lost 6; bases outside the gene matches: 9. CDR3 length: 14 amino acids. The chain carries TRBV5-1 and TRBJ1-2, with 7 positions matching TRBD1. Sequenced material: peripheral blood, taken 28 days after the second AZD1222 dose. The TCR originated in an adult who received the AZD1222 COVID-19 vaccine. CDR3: CASSATGTENGYTF. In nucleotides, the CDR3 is TGCGCCAGCAGCGCTACCGGGACAGAGAATGGCTACACCTTC.